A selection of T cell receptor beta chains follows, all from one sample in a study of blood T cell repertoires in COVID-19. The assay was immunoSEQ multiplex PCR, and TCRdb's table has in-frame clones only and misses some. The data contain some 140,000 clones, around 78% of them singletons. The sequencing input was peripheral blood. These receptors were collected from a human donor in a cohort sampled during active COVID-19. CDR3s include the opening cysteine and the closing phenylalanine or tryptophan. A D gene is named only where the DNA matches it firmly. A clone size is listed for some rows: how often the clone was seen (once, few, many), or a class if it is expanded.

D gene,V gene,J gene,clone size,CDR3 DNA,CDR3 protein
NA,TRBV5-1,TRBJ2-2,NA,TGCGCCAGCAGCTCCCTCGGACAGATGAACACCGGGGAGCTGTTTTTT,CASSSLGQMNTGELFF
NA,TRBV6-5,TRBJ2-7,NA,TGTGCCAGCACCGGGCGGGCCTACGAGCAGTACTTC,CASTGRAYEQYF
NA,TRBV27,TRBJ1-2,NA,TGTGCCAGCAGTTTATCGACGGGTTACTATGGCTACACCTTC,CASSLSTGYYGYTF
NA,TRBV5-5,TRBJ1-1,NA,TGTGCCAGCAGCTTATTCGTCCAGGACACTGAAGCTTTCTTT,CASSLFVQDTEAFF
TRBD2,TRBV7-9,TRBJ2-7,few,TGTGCCAGCAGCTTAGCCGACGGGCTAGCGGGGGACTACGAGCAGTACTTC,CASSLADGLAGDYEQYF
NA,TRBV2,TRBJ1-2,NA,TGTGCCAGCAGTTTTGACAGATACACTAACTATGGCTACACCTTC,CASSFDRYTNYGYTF
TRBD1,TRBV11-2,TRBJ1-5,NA,TGTGCCAGCAGCTCCAAGACAGGGGACAATCAGCCCCAGCATTTT,CASSSKTGDNQPQHF
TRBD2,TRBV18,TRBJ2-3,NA,TGTGCCAGCTCACTAGCGGGCTCTAGCACAGATACGCAGTATTTT,CASSLAGSSTDTQYF
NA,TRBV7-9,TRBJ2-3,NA,TGTGCCAGCAGCCCGTCTTTGACTTACAGCACAGATACGCAGTATTTT,CASSPSLTYSTDTQYF
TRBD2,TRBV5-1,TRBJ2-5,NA,TGCGCCAGCAGCTTGGGCCCACTTGTAGCGGGGGGGCAAGAGACCCAGTACTTC,CASSLGPLVAGGQETQYF
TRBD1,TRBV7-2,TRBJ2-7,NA,TGTGCCAGCAGCCACAACTTGCGTGGGACAGGGCTTAACGAGCAGTACTTC,CASSHNLRGTGLNEQYF
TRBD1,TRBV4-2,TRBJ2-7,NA,TGTGCCAGCAGCCAAGCTAGAGGGACAGTTGCCGAGCAGTACTTC,CASSQARGTVAEQYF
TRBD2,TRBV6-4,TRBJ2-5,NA,TGTGCCAGCAGTGAGCGAGCGGGGGGCCAAGAGACCCAGTACTTC,CASSERAGGQETQYF
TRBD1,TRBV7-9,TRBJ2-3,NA,TGTGCCAGCAGCTTAAGGGACAGGGAGGGCACAGATACGCAGTATTTT,CASSLRDREGTDTQYF
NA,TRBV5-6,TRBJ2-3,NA,TGTGCCAGCAGCTTGGTTTCAGGCACAGATACGCAGTATTTT,CASSLVSGTDTQYF
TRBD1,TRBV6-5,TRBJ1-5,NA,TGTGCCAGCAGAAGACAGGGGGATCAGCCCCAGCATTTT,CASRRQGDQPQHF